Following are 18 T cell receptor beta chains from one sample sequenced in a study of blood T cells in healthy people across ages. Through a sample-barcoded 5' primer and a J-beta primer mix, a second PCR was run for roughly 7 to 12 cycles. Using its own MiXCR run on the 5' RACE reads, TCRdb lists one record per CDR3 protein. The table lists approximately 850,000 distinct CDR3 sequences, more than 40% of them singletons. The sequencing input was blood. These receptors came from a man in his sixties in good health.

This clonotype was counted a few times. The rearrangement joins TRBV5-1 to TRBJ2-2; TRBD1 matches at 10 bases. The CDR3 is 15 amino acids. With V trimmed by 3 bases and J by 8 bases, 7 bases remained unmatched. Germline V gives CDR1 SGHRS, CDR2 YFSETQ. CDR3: CASSYRDRGTGELFF. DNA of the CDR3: TGCGCCAGCAGCTACCGGGACAGGGGAACGGGGGAGCTGTTTTTT.

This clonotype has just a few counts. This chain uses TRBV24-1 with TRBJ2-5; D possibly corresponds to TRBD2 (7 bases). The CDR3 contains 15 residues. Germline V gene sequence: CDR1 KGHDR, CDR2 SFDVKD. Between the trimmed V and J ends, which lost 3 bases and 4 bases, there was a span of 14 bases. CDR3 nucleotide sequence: TGTGCCACCAGTGATCCCCGGGGGGCAGGAGAGACCCAGTACTTC. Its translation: CATSDPRGAGETQYF.

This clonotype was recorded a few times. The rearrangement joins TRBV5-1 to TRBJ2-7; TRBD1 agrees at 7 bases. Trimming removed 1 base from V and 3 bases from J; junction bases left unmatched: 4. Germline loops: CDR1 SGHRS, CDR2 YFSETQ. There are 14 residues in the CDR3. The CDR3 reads CASSLQGENYEQYF. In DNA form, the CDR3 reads TGCGCCAGCAGCTTGCAGGGGGAAAACTACGAGCAGTACTTC.

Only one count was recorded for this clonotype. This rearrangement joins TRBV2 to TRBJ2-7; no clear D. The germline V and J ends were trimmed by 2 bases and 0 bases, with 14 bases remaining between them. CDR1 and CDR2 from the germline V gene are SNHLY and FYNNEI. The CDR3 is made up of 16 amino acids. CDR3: CASSEQEGTVSYEQYF. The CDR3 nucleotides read TGTGCCAGCAGTGAACAGGAAGGCACCGTCTCCTACGAGCAGTACTTC. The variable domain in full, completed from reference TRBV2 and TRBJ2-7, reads EPEVTQTPSHQVTQMGQEVILRCVPISNHLYFYWYRQILGQKVEFLVSFYNNEISEKSEIFDDQFSVERPDGSNFTLKIRSTKLEDSAMYFCASSEQEGTVSYEQYFGPGTRLTVT.

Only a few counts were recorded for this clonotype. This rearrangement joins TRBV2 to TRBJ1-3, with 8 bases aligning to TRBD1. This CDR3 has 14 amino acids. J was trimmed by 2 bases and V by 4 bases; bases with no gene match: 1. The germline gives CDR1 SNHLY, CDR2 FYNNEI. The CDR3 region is CASSGTGPGNTIYF. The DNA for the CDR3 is TGTGCCAGCAGTGGGACAGGGCCTGGAAACACCATATATTTT.

CDR3 sequence reads: CASSEYQDYEQYF. CDR3 nucleotides: TGTGCCAGCAGTGAATATCAAGACTATGAGCAGTACTTC. The V and J genes are TRBV2 and TRBJ2-7, with TRBD2 as a possible D gene (5 bases). Germline lookup yields CDR1 SNHLY and CDR2 FYNNEI. CDR3 size: 13 residues. Between the trimmed V and J ends, which lost 2 bases and 7 bases, there was a span of 12 bases.

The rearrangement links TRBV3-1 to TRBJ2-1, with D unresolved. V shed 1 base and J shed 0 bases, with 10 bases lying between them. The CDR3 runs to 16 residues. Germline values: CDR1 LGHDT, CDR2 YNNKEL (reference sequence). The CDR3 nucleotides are TGTGCCAGCAGCCAAGGCGGCACGAGCTCCTACAATGAGCAGTTCTTC. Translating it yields CASSQGGTSSYNEQFF.

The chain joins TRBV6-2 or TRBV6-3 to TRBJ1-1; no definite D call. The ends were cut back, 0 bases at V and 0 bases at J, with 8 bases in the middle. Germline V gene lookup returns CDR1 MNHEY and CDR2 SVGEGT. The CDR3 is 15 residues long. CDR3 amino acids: CASSYSGYMNTEAFF. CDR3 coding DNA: TGTGCCAGCAGTTACTCGGGTTACATGAACACTGAAGCTTTCTTT.

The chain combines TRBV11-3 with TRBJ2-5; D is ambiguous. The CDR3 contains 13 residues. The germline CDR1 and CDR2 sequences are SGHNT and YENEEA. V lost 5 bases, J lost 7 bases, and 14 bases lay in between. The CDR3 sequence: CASSPYNARTQYF. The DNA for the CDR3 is TGTGCCAGCAGCCCCTACAACGCGAGGACCCAGTACTTC.

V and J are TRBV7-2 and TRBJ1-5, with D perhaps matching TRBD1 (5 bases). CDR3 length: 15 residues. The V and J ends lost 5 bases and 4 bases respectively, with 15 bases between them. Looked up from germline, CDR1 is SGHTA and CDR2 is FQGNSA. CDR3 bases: TGTGCCAGCAGCAGGGACGGAAAGATTAATCAGCCCCAGCATTTT. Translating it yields CASSRDGKINQPQHF.

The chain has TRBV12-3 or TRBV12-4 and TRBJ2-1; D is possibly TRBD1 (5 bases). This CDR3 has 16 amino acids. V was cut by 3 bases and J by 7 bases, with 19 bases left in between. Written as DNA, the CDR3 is TGTGCCAGCAGTTTTTCTCAGGGTCGCTCGAGGAATGAGCAGTTCTTC. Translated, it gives CASSFSQGRSRNEQFF.

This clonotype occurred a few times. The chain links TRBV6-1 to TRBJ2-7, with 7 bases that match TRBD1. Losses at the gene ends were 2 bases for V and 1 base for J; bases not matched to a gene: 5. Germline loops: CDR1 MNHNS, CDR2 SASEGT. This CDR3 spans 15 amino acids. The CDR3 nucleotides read TGTGCCAGCAGTGAAACTGCGACAGGGTCCTACGAGCAGTACTTC. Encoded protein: CASSETATGSYEQYF.

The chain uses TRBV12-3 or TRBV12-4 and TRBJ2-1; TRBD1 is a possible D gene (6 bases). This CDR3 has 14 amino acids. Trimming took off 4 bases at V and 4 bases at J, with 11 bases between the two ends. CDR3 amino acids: CASSSAGTYNEQFF. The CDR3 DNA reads TGTGCCAGCAGTTCCGCCGGGACATACAATGAGCAGTTCTTC.

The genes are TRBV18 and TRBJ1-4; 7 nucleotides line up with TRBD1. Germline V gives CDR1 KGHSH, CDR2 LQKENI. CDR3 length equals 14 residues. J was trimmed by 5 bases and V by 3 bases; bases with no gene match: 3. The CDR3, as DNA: TGTGCCAGCTCACCGCAGGGACAGAATGAAAAACTGTTTTTT. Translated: CASSPQGQNEKLFF.

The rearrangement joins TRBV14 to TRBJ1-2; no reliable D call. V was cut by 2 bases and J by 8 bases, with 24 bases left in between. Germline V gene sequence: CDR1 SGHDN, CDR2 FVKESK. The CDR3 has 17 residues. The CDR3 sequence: CASSQSILYPSWSGYTF. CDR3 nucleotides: TGTGCCAGCAGCCAAAGCATCCTGTACCCTAGCTGGTCCGGCTACACCTTC. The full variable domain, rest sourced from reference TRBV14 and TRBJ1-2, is EAGVTQFPSHSVIEKGQTVTLRCDPISGHDNLYWYRRVMGKEIKFLLHFVKESKQDESGMPNNRFLAERTGGTYSTLKVQPAELEDSGVYFCASSQSILYPSWSGYTFGSGTRLTVV.

CDR3 DNA sequence: TGCAGCGTAGTCACAGCCGTCCTCAATCAGCCCCAGCATTTT. Its protein product is CSVVTAVLNQPQHF. V gene TRBV29-1 combines with J gene TRBJ1-5; D gene uncertain. In germline, CDR1 is SQVTM, CDR2 ANQGSEA. The CDR3 runs to 14 residues. Deletions cut 6 bases from V and 3 bases from J, with 15 bases between.

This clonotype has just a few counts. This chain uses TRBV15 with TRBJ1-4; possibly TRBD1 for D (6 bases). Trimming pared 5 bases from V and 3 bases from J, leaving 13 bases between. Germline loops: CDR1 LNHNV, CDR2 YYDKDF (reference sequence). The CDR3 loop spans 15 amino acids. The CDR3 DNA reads TGTGCCACCAGCCGTACACAGGGCCCTAATGAAAAACTGTTTTTT. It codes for CATSRTQGPNEKLFF.

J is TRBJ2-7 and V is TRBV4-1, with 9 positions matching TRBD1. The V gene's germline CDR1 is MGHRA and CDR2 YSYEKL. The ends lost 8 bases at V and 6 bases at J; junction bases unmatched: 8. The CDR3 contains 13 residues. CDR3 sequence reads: CASAWGQGPEQYF. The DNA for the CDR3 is TGCGCCAGCGCCTGGGGACAGGGACCCGAGCAGTACTTC.